This T cell receptor beta chain was observed in a study of PD-L1 blockade in urothelial cancer. Germline values: CDR1 LNHDA, CDR2 SQIVND (reference sequence). The CDR3 runs to 13 residues. V was trimmed by 8 bases and J by 4 bases, leaving 15 bases between them. Stated time point: peripheral blood 6 weeks after treatment start. Produced via immunoSEQ multiplex PCR; TCRdb's table is partial and in-frame only. The sample contains roughly 76,000 clones, around 93% of which appear only once. V and J are TRBV19 and TRBJ2-7; D not certain. This clonotype originated in a woman older than 75 with urothelial cancer. The sample was PBMCs, taken around atezolizumab (anti-PD-L1) treatment. The CDR3 bases are TGTGCCAGTGCCCTCCACAGTTCATACGAGCAGTACTTC. Encoded protein: CASALHSSYEQYF.